This T cell receptor beta chain was obtained from a study of blood T cell repertoires in COVID-19. The protocol was immunoSEQ multiplex PCR, while the TCRdb copy is restricted to in-frame clones and leaves out a portion. The sample lists roughly 70,000 clones; approximately 73% were seen once. Seattle's cohort entered during active infection and was followed longitudinally. This CDR3 spans 18 amino acids. From germline, CDR1 is PRHDT and CDR2 FYEKMQ (reference sequence). V shed 5 bases and J 2 bases; nucleotides not matched to a gene: 7. Sequencing was done on a sample of peripheral blood. The sequence was collected from a man aged 55 to 70 with COVID-19, enrolled during active disease. The genes are TRBV13 and TRBJ2-6; 12 bases align to TRBD1. CDR3 region: CASSRRDRGRAGANVLTF. The CDR3 bases are TGTGCCAGCAGCCGCCGGGACAGGGGGCGAGCTGGGGCCAACGTCCTGACTTTC.